This note documents a single TCR beta chain sequence. The target antigen is unknown. The data stem from a study of memory CD4+ T cells and cytomegalovirus serostatus. Findings and limits, study-wide: About 40% of the roughly 160 known CMV-associated TCRbeta sequences appeared in CD4+ memory.

TCRdb's copy holds only in-frame clones and misses some; the assay was immunoSEQ multiplex PCR. The table records just over 40,000 clones, roughly three quarters of them present only once. Single viable CD3+CD4+CD8-CD45RO+ cells were sorted as the memory CD4+ T cells. Germline V CDR1 and CDR2: SGHTS, YDEGEE. The CDR3 sequence is 15 residues long. V lost 4 bases and J lost 4, with 15 bases in between. The receptor was derived from an adult in good health and CMV-seronegative. The sample comprised memory CD4+ T cells from blood. This rearrangement joins TRBV5-8 to TRBJ1-5, with D tentatively TRBD1 (5 bases). CDR3 residues: CASSPVRGENQPQHF. The CDR3 DNA reads TGTGCCAGCAGCCCGGTGAGGGGAGAGAATCAGCCCCAGCATTTT.